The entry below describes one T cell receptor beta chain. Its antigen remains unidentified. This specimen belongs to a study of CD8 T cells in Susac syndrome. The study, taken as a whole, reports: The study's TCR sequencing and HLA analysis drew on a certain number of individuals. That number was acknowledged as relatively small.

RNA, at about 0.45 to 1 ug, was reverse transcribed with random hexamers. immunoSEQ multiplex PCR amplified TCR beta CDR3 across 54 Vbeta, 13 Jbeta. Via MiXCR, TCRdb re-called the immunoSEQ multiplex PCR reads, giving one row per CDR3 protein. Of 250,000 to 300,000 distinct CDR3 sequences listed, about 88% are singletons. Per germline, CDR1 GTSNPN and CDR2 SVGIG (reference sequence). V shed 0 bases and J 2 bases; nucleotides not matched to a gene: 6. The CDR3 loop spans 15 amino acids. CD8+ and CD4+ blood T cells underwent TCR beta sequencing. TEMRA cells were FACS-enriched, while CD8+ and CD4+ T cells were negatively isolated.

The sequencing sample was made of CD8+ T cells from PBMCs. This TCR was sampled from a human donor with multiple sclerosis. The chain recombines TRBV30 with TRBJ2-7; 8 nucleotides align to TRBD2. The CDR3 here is CAWSVSAGGAYEQYF. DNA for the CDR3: TGTGCCTGGAGTGTATCTGCGGGGGGTGCCTACGAGCAGTACTTC.